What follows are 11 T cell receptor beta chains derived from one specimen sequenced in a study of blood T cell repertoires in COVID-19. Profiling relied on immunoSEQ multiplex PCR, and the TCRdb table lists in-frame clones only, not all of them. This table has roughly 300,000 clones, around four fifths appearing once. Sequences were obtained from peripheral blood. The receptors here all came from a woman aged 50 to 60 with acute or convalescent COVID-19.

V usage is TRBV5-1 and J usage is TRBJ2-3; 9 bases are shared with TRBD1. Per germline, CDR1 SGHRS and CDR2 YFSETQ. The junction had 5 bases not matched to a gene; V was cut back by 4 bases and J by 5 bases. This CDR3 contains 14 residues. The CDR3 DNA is TGCGCCAGCAGCCCGGACAGGGGTCGAGATACGCAGTATTTT. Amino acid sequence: CASSPDRGRDTQYF.

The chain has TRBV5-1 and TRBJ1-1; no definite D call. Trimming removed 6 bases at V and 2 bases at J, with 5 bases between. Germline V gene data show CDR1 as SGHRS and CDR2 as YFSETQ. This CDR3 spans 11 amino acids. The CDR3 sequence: CASTQNTEAFF. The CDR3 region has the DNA TGCGCCAGCACCCAAAACACTGAAGCTTTCTTT.

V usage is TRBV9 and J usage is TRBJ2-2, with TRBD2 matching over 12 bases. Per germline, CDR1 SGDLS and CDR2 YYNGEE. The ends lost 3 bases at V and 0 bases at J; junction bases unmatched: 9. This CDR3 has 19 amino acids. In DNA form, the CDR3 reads TGTGCCAGCAGCGATAGAGCTAGCGGGAGGGCCGCGAACACCGGGGAGCTGTTTTTT. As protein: CASSDRASGRAANTGELFF. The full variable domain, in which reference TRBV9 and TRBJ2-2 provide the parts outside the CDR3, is DSGVTQTPKHLITATGQRVTLRCSPRSGDLSVYWYQQSLDQGLQFLIQYYNGEERAKGNILERFSAQQFPDLHSELNLSSLELGDSALYFCASSDRASGRAANTGELFFGEGSRLTVL.

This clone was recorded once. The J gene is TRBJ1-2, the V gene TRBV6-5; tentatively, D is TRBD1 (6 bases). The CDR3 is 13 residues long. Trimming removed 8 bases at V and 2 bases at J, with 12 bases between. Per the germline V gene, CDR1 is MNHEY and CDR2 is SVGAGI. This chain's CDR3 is CASHLTGNYGYTF. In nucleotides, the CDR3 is TGTGCCAGCCACCTCACAGGGAACTATGGCTACACCTTC.

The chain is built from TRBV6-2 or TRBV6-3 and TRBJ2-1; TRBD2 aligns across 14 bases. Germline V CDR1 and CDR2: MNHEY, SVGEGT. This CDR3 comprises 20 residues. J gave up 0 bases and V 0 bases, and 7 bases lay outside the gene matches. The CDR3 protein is CASSYSGLAGAPNSYNEQFF. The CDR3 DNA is TGTGCCAGCAGTTACTCGGGACTAGCGGGAGCCCCAAACTCCTACAATGAGCAGTTCTTC.

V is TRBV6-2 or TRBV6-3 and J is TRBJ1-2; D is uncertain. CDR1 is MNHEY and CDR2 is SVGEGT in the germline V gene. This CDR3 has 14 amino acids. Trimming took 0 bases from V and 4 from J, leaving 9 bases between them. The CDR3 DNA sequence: TGTGCCAGCAGTTACTCGCCGAGTTCCTATGGCTACACCTTC. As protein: CASSYSPSSYGYTF.

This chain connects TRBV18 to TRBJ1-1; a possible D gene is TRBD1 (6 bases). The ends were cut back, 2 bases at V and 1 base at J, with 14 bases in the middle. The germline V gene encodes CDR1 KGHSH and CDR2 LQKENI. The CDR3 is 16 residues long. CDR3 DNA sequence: TGTGCCAGCTCACCATATACCGGGACAACGAACACTGAAGCTTTCTTT. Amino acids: CASSPYTGTTNTEAFF.

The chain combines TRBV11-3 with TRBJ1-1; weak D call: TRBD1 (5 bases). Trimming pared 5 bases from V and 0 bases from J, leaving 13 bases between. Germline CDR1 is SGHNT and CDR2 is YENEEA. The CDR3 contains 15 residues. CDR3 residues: CASSQGQGLNTEAFF. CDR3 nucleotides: TGTGCCAGCAGCCAAGGACAAGGGTTGAACACTGAAGCTTTCTTT.

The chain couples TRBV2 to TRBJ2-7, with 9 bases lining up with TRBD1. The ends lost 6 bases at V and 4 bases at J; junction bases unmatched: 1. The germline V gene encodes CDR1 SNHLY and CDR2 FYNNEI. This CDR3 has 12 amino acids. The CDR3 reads CASRDRGYEQYV. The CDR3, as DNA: TGTGCCAGCAGGGACAGGGGTTACGAGCAGTACGTC.

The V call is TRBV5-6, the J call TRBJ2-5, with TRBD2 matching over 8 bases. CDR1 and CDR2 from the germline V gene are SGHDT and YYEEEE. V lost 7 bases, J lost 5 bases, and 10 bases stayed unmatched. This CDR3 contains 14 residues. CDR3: CASHPSGGTETQYF. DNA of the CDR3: TGTGCCAGCCACCCGAGCGGGGGTACGGAGACCCAGTACTTC.

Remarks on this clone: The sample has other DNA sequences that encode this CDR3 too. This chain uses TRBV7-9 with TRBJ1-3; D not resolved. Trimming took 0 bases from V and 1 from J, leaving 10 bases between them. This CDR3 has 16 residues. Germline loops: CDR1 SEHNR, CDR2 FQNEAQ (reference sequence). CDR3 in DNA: TGTGCCAGCAGCTTAGCGAGGCAGTTGTCTGGAAACACCATATATTTT. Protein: CASSLARQLSGNTIYF.